This passage covers 18 T cell receptor beta chains from one sample sequenced in a study of blood T cell repertoires in COVID-19. TCRdb's copy holds only in-frame clones and misses some; the assay was immunoSEQ multiplex PCR. The data hold approximately 67,000 clones, with about 90% observed a single time. The sample consisted of peripheral blood. Receptors were obtained from a human donor in a cohort sampled during active COVID-19.

The chain links TRBV7-8 to TRBJ2-5; 15 nucleotides agree with TRBD2. V gave up 5 bases and J gave up 5 bases; unmatched junction bases: 18. Germline V CDR1 and CDR2: SGHVS, FQNEAQ. CDR3 size: 20 residues. The CDR3 nucleotides read TGTGCCAGCAGCCCGTCCCCCCCTGGACTAGCGGGGGGGGGAGGGGAGACCCAGTACTTC. Amino acid sequence: CASSPSPPGLAGGGGETQYF.

This sequence joins TRBV28 and TRBJ2-3; TRBD2 matches 8 bases. The junction had 10 bases not matched to a gene; V was cut back by 6 bases and J by 2 bases. Germline values: CDR1 MDHEN, CDR2 SYDVKM. The CDR3 consists of 16 residues. DNA of the CDR3: TGTGCCAGCAGCCACCTAACCGGGAGGGCCACAGATACGCAGTATTTT. Its translation is CASSHLTGRATDTQYF.

The V gene is TRBV29-1, the J gene TRBJ2-3; 15 bases agree with TRBD2. The CDR3 is 16 amino acids. The germline CDR1 and CDR2 sequences are SQVTM and ANQGSEA. Losses at the gene ends were 4 bases for V and 6 bases for J; bases not matched to a gene: 8. The CDR3 protein is CSVVPGLAGGMDTQYF. DNA of the CDR3: TGCAGCGTTGTCCCGGGACTAGCGGGGGGAATGGATACGCAGTATTTT.

V and J are TRBV24-1 and TRBJ2-7; a weak D match, TRBD1 (7 bases). This CDR3 spans 14 amino acids. The germline V gene has CDR1 KGHDR and CDR2 SFDVKD. Deletions cut 6 bases from V and 2 bases from J, with 13 bases between. CDR3 bases: TGTGCCACCAGTCGCGCAGGGGGGACCTACGAGCAGTACTTC. Translating it yields CATSRAGGTYEQYF.

V is TRBV21-1 and J is TRBJ2-3; the table's D gene call, TRBD2, was not cross checked with the DNA. TRBV21-1 is an annotated pseudogene. This CDR3 is 17 amino acids long. The CDR3, as DNA: TGTGCCAGCAGCCCCCCGGGTTCAACTAGTACACCAGATACGCAGTATTTT. Its protein product is CASSPPGSTSTPDTQYF.

This clone was picked up one time. The V call is TRBV28, the J call TRBJ2-7; TRBD2 matches at 7 bases. CDR1 and CDR2 from the germline V gene are MDHEN and SYDVKM. This CDR3 is 15 amino acids long. V trimming: 4 bases; J trimming: 4 bases; junction bases outside the gene matches: 10. The CDR3 DNA reads as TGTGCCAGCAGTTCTCTGGCGGGAGAGAGGTACGAGCAGTACTTC. It specifies CASSSLAGERYEQYF. The full variable domain, in which reference TRBV28 and TRBJ2-7 provide the parts outside the CDR3, is DVKVTQSSRYLVKRTGEKVFLECVQDMDHENMFWYRQDPGLGLRLIYFSYDVKMKEKGDIPEGYSVSREKKERFSLILESASTNQTSMYLCASSSLAGERYEQYFGPGTRLTVT.

V and J are TRBV6-5 and TRBJ1-4; 8 bases are a match to TRBD1. CDR1 MNHEY and CDR2 SVGAGI come from the germline V gene. The CDR3 loop spans 15 amino acids. Trimming cost V 6 bases and J 7 bases; bases outside gene matches: 10. This chain's CDR3 is CASRPRQGTVEKLFF. DNA of the CDR3: TGTGCCAGCAGACCCAGACAGGGGACGGTTGAAAAACTGTTTTTT.

V and J are TRBV28 and TRBJ2-5, with 7 bases lining up with TRBD2. This CDR3 has 13 residues. From germline, CDR1 is MDHEN and CDR2 SYDVKM. V trimming: 10 bases; J trimming: 5 bases; junction bases outside the gene matches: 10. Here the CDR3 reads CAILIAGGETQYF. CDR3 nucleotides: TGTGCCATCCTGATAGCGGGCGGGGAGACCCAGTACTTC.

The chain uses TRBV9 and TRBJ1-1, with D maybe TRBD1 (6 bases). The germline V gene encodes CDR1 SGDLS and CDR2 YYNGEE. The CDR3 is 15 residues long. V lost 3 bases, J lost 0 bases, and 12 bases lay in between. This CDR3 reads CASSDRTDMNTEAFF. CDR3 nucleotide sequence: TGTGCCAGCAGCGACCGGACAGACATGAACACTGAAGCTTTCTTT.

In this sample, this clone turned up once. The chain recombines TRBV19 with TRBJ1-2, with D possibly TRBD1 on 5 matching bases. V was cut by 6 bases and J by 2 bases, with 10 bases left in between. CDR3 length equals 13 residues. In germline, CDR1 is LNHDA, CDR2 SQIVND (reference sequence). CDR3 in DNA: TGTGCCAGTAGCAAGACAGAGAACTATGGCTACACCTTC. Amino acids: CASSKTENYGYTF.

The rearrangement uses TRBV2 and TRBJ2-3; perhaps TRBD2 as D (6 bases). There are 14 residues in the CDR3. V lost 4 bases and J 4 bases, leaving 12 bases between the germline ends. From germline, CDR1 is SNHLY and CDR2 FYNNEI. This CDR3 reads CASSGLAFPDTQYF. The CDR3, as DNA: TGTGCCAGCAGTGGCCTAGCGTTTCCAGATACGCAGTATTTT.

The chain has TRBV7-8 and TRBJ1-4; D is perhaps TRBD1 (5 bases). Germline V gene data show CDR1 as SGHVS and CDR2 as FQNEAQ. V lost 1 base and J 6 bases, leaving 12 bases between the germline ends. CDR3 length: 15 residues. CDR3 protein: CASSLVGGWDEKLFF. CDR3 sequence (DNA): TGTGCCAGCAGCTTAGTGGGGGGATGGGATGAAAAACTGTTTTTT.

The chain uses TRBV28 and TRBJ2-3, with 7 bases that match TRBD2. The CDR3 extends over 15 amino acids. CDR1 is MDHEN and CDR2 is SYDVKM in the germline V gene. Germline trimming cut 5 bases from V and 2 bases from J; bases unmatched to any gene: 7. This chain's CDR3 is CASSVSGILTDTQYF. CDR3 DNA sequence: TGTGCCAGCAGTGTAAGCGGGATTCTCACAGATACGCAGTATTTT.

V usage is TRBV2 and J usage is TRBJ1-3; the match to TRBD1 covers 9 bases. CDR1 and CDR2 (germline): SNHLY, FYNNEI. The length of the CDR3 is 15 residues. Trimming at V came to 5 bases and at J to 2 bases, leaving 4 bases not matched to a gene. CDR3 coding DNA: TGTGCCAGCAGTCGGGACAGGGTACCTGGAAACACCATATATTTT. Protein product: CASSRDRVPGNTIYF.

The rearrangement joins TRBV12-3 or TRBV12-4 to TRBJ2-3; tentative D call: TRBD1 (7 bases). V lost 7 bases and J 6 bases, leaving 14 bases between the germline ends. The CDR3 is 13 amino acids. This CDR3 is CASMEGATDTQYF. Here the CDR3 DNA reads TGTGCCAGCATGGAGGGGGCAACTGATACGCAGTATTTT.

V gene TRBV25-1 combines with J gene TRBJ1-5; no reliable D call. Germline CDR1 MGHDK, CDR2 SYGVNS. Deletions cut 9 bases from V and 1 base from J, with 16 bases between. This CDR3 is 15 amino acids long. DNA of the CDR3: TGTGCCAGAATGACAAAACCCCAGAGCAATCAGCCCCAGCATTTT. It encodes CARMTKPQSNQPQHF.

This CDR3 reads CASSQEGQGWDTEAFF. Here the CDR3 DNA reads TGCGCCAGCAGCCAAGAAGGACAGGGCTGGGACACTGAAGCTTTCTTT. V is TRBV4-3 and J is TRBJ1-1; 8 bases are a match to TRBD1. Trimming removed 0 bases from V and 3 bases from J; junction bases left unmatched: 6. Germline loops: CDR1 LGHNA, CDR2 YSLEER. The CDR3 sequence is 16 residues long.

The genes are TRBV19 and TRBJ1-2, with D tentatively TRBD1 (6 bases). The germline CDR1 and CDR2 sequences are LNHDA and SQIVND (reference sequence). CDR3 length equals 14 residues. Trimming cost V 6 bases and J 4 bases, with 15 bases left between them. This CDR3 is CASSRAGVGYGYTF. The CDR3 nucleotides read TGTGCCAGTAGCAGGGCAGGGGTAGGCTATGGCTACACCTTC.